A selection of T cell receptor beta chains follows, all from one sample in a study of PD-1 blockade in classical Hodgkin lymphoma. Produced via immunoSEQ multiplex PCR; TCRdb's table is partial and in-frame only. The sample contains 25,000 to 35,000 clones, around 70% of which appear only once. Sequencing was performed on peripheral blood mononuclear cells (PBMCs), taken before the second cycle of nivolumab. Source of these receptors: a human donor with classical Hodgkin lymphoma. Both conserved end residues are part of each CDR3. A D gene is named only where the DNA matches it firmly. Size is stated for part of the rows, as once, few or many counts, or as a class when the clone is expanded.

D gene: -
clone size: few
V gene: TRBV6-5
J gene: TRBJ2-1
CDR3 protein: CASSPTGLPHNEQFF
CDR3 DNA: TGTGCCAGCAGTCCTACAGGACTACCCCACAATGAGCAGTTCTTC

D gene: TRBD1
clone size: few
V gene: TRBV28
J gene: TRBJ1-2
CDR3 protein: CASSLDRGLGYGYTF
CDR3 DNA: TGTGCCAGCAGTTTAGACAGGGGGCTTGGCTATGGCTACACCTTC

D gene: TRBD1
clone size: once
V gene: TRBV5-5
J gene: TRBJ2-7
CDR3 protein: CASSLDRGAYEQYF
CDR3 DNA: TGTGCCAGCAGCCTAGACAGGGGCGCCTACGAGCAGTACTTC

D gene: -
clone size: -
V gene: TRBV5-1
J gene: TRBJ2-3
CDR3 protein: CASSLGPGRPTDTQYF
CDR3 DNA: TGCGCCAGCAGCTTGGGTCCAGGCCGACCCACAGATACGCAGTATTTT

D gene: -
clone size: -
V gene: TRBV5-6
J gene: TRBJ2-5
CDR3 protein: CASSPDGQETQYF
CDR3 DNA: TGTGCCAGCAGCCCGGACGGACAAGAGACCCAGTACTTC

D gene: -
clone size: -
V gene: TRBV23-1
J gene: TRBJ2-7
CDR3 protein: CASSQGPLGEQYF
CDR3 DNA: TGCGCCAGCAGTCAAGGACCTTTGGGGGAGCAGTACTTC

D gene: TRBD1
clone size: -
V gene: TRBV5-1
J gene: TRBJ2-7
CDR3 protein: CASSLDPTGGDEQYF
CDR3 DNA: TGCGCCAGCAGCTTGGACCCGACAGGGGGCGACGAGCAGTACTTC

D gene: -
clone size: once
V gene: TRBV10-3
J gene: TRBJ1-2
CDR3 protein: CAISDLAEANYGYTF
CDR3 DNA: TGTGCCATCAGTGATCTAGCCGAGGCTAACTATGGCTACACCTTC

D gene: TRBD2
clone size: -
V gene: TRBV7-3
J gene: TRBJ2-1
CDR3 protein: CASSLTPLAGGSEQFF
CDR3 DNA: TGTGCCAGCAGCTTAACGCCCCTAGCGGGGGGCTCGGAGCAGTTCTTC

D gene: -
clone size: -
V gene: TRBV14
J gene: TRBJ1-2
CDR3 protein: CASSQVVNYGYTF
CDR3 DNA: TGTGCCAGCAGCCAAGTCGTTAACTATGGCTACACCTTC

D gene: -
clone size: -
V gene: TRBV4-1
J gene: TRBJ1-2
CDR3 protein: CASSQVKGSHGYTF
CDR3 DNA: TGCGCCAGCAGCCAAGTTAAGGGTAGTCATGGCTACACCTTC

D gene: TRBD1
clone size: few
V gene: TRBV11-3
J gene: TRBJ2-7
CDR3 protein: CASSLGTGGAYEQYF
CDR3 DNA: TGTGCCAGCAGCTTAGGGACAGGGGGCGCATACGAGCAGTACTTC

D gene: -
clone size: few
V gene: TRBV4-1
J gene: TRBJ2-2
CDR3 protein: CASSHPEGGLFF
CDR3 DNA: TGCGCCAGCAGCCATCCCGAGGGCGGGCTGTTTTTT

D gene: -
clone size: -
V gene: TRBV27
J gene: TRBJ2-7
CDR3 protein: CASSPLDGTYEQYF
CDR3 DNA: TGTGCCAGCAGCCCTTTGGACGGAACCTACGAGCAGTACTTC

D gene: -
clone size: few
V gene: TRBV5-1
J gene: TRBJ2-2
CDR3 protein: CASDSSPNTGELFF
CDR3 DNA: TGCGCCAGTGACAGTAGTCCGAACACCGGGGAGCTGTTTTTT

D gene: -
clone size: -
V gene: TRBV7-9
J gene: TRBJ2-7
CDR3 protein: CASSNWGEQYF
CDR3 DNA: TGTGCCAGCAGCAACTGGGGAGAGCAGTACTTC

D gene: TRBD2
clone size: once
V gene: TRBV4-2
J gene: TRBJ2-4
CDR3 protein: CASSPQDSGGGLLAKNIQYF
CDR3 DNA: TGTGCCAGCAGCCCCCAGGACAGCGGGGGAGGACTCTTAGCCAAAAACATTCAGTACTTC

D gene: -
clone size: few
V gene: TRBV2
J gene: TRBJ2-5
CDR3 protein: CASKPRLAQETQYF
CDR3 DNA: TGTGCCAGCAAGCCCCGACTGGCGCAAGAGACCCAGTACTTC

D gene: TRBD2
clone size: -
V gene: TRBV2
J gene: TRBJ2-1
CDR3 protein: CASSEFLAGPGGEQFF
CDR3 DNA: TGTGCCAGCAGTGAATTTCTAGCGGGGCCGGGGGGGGAGCAGTTCTTC

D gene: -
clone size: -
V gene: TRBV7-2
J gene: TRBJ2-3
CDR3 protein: CASSLEGTSLSTDTQYF
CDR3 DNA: TGTGCCAGCAGCTTAGAAGGGACTTCTCTGAGCACAGATACGCAGTATTTT

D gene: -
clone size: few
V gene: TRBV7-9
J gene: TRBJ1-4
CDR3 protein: CASSLGGAGEKLFF
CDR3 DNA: TGTGCCAGCAGCTTAGGGGGGGCTGGTGAAAAACTGTTTTTT

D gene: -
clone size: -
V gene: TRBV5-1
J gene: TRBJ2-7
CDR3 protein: CASSYTGDEQYF
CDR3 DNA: TGCGCCAGCAGCTATACAGGAGACGAGCAGTACTTC

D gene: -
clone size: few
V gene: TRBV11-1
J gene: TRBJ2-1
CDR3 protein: CASSDIYNEQFF
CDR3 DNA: TGTGCCAGCTCCGATATTTACAATGAGCAGTTCTTC

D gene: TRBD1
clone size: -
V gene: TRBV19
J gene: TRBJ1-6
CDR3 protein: CASSIRTGGDSPLHF
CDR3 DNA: TGTGCCAGTAGTATCCGGACAGGTGGGGATTCACCCCTCCACTTT

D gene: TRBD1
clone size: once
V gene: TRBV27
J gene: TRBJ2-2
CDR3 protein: CASSLPTGAGGTTGELFF
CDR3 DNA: TGTGCCAGCAGTTTACCCACCGGCGCAGGGGGTACCACCGGGGAGCTGTTTTTT

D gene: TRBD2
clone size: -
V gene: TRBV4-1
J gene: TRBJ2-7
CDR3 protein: CASSKAPAGGYEQYF
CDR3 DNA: TGCGCCAGCAGCAAGGCCCCAGCGGGGGGCTACGAGCAGTACTTC

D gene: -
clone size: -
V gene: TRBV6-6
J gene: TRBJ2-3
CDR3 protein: CATDAQGFTDTQYF
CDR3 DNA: TGTGCCACAGACGCCCAGGGATTCACAGATACGCAGTATTTT

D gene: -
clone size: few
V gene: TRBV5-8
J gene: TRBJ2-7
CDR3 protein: CASRGYTFGTPDYEQYF
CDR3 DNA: TGTGCCAGCAGGGGTTATACCTTCGGGACGCCAGACTACGAGCAGTACTTC

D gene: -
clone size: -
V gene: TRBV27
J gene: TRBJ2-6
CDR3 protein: CASSPYSGANVLTF
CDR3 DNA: TGTGCCAGCAGTCCATATTCTGGGGCCAACGTCCTGACTTTC

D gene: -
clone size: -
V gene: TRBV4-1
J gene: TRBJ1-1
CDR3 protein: CASSPSPGTEAFF
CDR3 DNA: TGCGCCAGCAGCCCATCCCCGGGGACTGAAGCTTTCTTT

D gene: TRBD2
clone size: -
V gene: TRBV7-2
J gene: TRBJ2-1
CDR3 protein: CASSWAGGDNEQFF
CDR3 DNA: TGTGCCAGCAGCTGGGCGGGGGGGGACAATGAGCAGTTCTTC

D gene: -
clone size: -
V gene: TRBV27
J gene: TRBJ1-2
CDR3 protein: CGSGGAGYGYTF
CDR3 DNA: TGTGGGTCTGGGGGGGCAGGCTATGGCTACACCTTC

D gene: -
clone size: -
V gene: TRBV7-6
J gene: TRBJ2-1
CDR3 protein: CASSRNSQSEQFF
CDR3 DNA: TGTGCCAGCAGCCGTAACAGCCAAAGTGAGCAGTTCTTC

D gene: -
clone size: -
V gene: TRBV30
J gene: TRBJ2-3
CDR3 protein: CAWSRGTDTQYF
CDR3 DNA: TGTGCCTGGAGTAGAGGGACAGATACGCAGTATTTT

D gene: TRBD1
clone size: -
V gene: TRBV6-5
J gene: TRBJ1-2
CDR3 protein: CASSPQGGGYTF
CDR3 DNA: TGTGCCAGCAGTCCCCAGGGGGGTGGCTACACCTTC